This T cell receptor (beta chain) was sequenced in a study of CD8 T cells in ankylosing spondylitis. This clonotype was detected ten times or more. This CDR3 contains 13 residues. Trimming stripped 4 bases from V and 9 bases from J, with 11 bases between. CDR1 and CDR2 from the germline V gene are SGHRS and YFSETQ. TCRdb reprocessed the 5' RACE reads via MiXCR and lists one record per CDR3 protein. The table lists over 100,000 distinct CDR3 sequences, roughly 6.6% of them singletons. V and J are TRBV5-1 and TRBJ1-6; unclear D gene. The sequenced sample was blood, either unsorted or a sorted T cell fraction (not recorded which). This receptor was identified in a male donor with ankylosing spondylitis or in good health (not recorded which). This CDR3 is CASSGEGGSPLHF. Here the CDR3 DNA reads TGCGCCAGCAGCGGAGAAGGCGGTTCACCCCTCCACTTT.